This TCR beta chain stems from a study of blood T cell repertoires in COVID-19. Study information: Material from acute and convalescent COVID-19 was sourced from the United States, Italy and Spain.

Sequenced by immunoSEQ multiplex PCR; TCRdb stores in-frame clones only, minus some. The table shows 230,000 or so clones, with 84% occurring only once. CDR3 length: 17 residues. Germline CDR1 SGHDT, CDR2 YYEEEE. J was trimmed by 3 bases and V by 4 bases; bases with no gene match: 14. The TCR originated in a woman in her forties who had recovered from COVID-19. The chain uses TRBV5-6 and TRBJ1-1; TRBD1 matches at 8 bases. Sequencing input: peripheral blood. CDR3 bases: TGTGCCAGCAGCCCGATCGGACAGGGCCTCGCGGACACTGAAGCTTTCTTT. Translating gives CASSPIGQGLADTEAFF.